The 4 T cell receptor beta chains below all came from one sample that was sequenced in a study of human T cells and chemical hapten exposure. Time point reported: patch test 1, 2 weeks after DPC sensitization. Treatment in this sample: therapeutic diphenylcyclopropenone sensitization with weekly scalp DPC. TCRdb re-analysed the RACE reads in MiXCR, keeping a single row per CDR3 protein. There are roughly 180,000 distinct CDR3 sequences in the sample; about 22% occur only once, and 6% to 8% lies in the top ten. The material was whole blood, obtained in connection with sensitization to the hapten diphenylcyclopropenone (DPC). All receptors come from a woman between 45 and 60 years old with alopecia areata. Some clones in this sample may be carry-over from other donors' samples.

This clonotype was recorded many times. V is TRBV9 and J is TRBJ2-3; 9 bases fit TRBD2. The CDR3 totals 15 residues. Germline V lookup: CDR1 SGDLS, CDR2 YYNGEE. The V segment lost 3 bases and the J segment 5 bases; nucleotides outside the gene matches: 7. As DNA, the CDR3 is TGTGCCAGCAGCGGTTGGCGGGAGGGGAAAGATACGCAGTATTTT. Translated: CASSGWREGKDTQYF.

This clonotype was counted a few times. The chain uses TRBV20-1 and TRBJ1-2; TRBD1 matches at 11 bases. V trimming: 7 bases; J trimming: 3 bases; junction bases outside the gene matches: 10. CDR1 DFQATT and CDR2 SNEGSKA come from the germline V gene (reference sequence). There are 15 residues in the CDR3. CDR3 nucleotides: TGCAGTGGCCGCGGGACAGGGGGGACTCACTATGGCTACACCTTC. Its protein product is CSGRGTGGTHYGYTF.

The chain links TRBV29-1 to TRBJ2-5; the D gene is possibly TRBD1 (5 bases). Trimming removed 3 bases from V and 3 bases from J, with 11 bases in between. Germline CDR1 is SQVTM and CDR2 is ANQGSEA. This CDR3 region has 13 residues. CDR3 sequence (DNA): TGCAGCGTTGAGGGGCTCTCCAAAGAGACCCAGTACTTC. Residues: CSVEGLSKETQYF.

This clonotype was recorded only once. The genes are TRBV7-9 and TRBJ2-6; a weak D match, TRBD1 (6 bases). Trimming shortened V by 0 bases and J by 2 bases, and 11 bases separated the two germline ends. The CDR3 is 17 residues long. Germline V gives CDR1 SEHNR, CDR2 FQNEAQ (reference sequence). The CDR3 loop is CASSLAIQGPGANVLTF. In nucleotides, the CDR3 is TGTGCCAGCAGCTTAGCTATACAGGGTCCTGGGGCCAACGTCCTGACTTTC.